This TCR beta chain was identified during a study of OX40 agonist ivuxolimab in advanced cancers. Notes on the study in general: On average, a greater number of expanded clones characterised CD8+ T cells relative to CD4+. Expansion of clones was among the lowest in partial responders at 0.1-3.0 mg/kg.

CDR1 and CDR2 from the germline V gene are MNHEY and SVGAGI. The CDR3 length is 13 residues. V lost 8 bases and J lost 2, with 13 bases in between. As to this clone: Its antigen is not identified.

Produced via immunoSEQ multiplex PCR; TCRdb's table is partial and in-frame only. Of about 110,000 clones listed, about 91% were seen once; the top ten hold approximately 0.69%. This TCR was recovered from an adult with an advanced solid tumor such as melanoma, head and neck, liver or kidney cancer. This material consisted of CD4+ or CD8+ T cells sorted from blood, taken in a trial of the OX40 agonist ivuxolimab. The chain uses TRBV6-5 and TRBJ2-7; possible D gene TRBD2, 5 bases. This CDR3 is CASGRGTAYEQYF. CDR3 in DNA: TGTGCCAGCGGACGGGGTACGGCCTACGAGCAGTACTTC.